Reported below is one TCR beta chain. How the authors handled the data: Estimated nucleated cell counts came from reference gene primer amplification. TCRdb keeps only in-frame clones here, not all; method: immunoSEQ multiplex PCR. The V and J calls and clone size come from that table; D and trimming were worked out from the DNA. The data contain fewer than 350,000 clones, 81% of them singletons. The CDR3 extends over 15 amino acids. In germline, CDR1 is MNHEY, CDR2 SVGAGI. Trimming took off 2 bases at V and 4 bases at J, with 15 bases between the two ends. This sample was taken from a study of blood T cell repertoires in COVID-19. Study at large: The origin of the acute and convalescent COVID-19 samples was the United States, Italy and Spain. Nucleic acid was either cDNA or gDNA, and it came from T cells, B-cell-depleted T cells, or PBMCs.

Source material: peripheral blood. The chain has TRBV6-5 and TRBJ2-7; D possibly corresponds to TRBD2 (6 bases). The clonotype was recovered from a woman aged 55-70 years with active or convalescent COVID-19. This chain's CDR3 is CASSYGRLGTYEQYF. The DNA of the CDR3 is TGTGCCAGCAGTTACGGGAGGTTGGGTACTTACGAGCAGTACTTC.